This TCR beta chain stems from a study of T cells after yellow fever vaccination. About the research overall: Fractions containing few cells were prepared with SMART-Seq v4 Ultra Low Input.

The CDR3 consists of 12 residues. Germline V CDR1 and CDR2: SQVTM, ANQGSEA. A single record per CDR3 protein comes from TCRdb applying MiXCR to the 5' RACE reads. The table lists a few hundred thousand distinct CDR3 sequences, around 7.3% of them singletons, with around 17% in the top ten. A note on this clonotype: One base away lies a much larger clone, so this may be a sequencing read error.

The TCR sequence derives from a man aged 18 to 29 who received the YFV17D yellow fever vaccine. The material sequenced was PBMCs, taken about 41 days after the first yellow fever vaccination. J is TRBJ2-2 and V is TRBV29-1; TRBD1 might be the D (6 bases). The CDR3 sequence: CRVQGITGELFF. The CDR3, as DNA: TGCAGGGTCCAGGGGATCACCGGGGAGCTGTTTTTT.